The 20 T cell receptor beta chains listed next were all sequenced from one sample in a study of T cell responses to AZD1222 COVID-19 vaccine. Produced via immunoSEQ multiplex PCR; TCRdb's table is partial and in-frame only. Among around 180,000 clones, around 94% were seen once, and the ten largest hold about 10%. Here the sequenced sample was peripheral blood, taken on day 0 of AZD1222 vaccination. The receptors were sampled from an adult in good health.

The CDR3 loop reads CSATRDEQYF. In nucleotides, the CDR3 is TGCAGTGCTACCAGGGACGAGCAGTACTTC. The genes are TRBV20-1 and TRBJ2-7; weak D call: TRBD1 (5 bases). The CDR3 is 10 amino acids. Per germline, CDR1 DFQATT and CDR2 SNEGSKA (reference sequence). Deletions cut 4 bases from V and 5 bases from J, with 6 bases between.

The chain joins TRBV2 to TRBJ1-2; 8 nucleotides match TRBD1. The CDR3 is made up of 14 amino acids. Germline CDR1 and CDR2: SNHLY and FYNNEI. V gave up 4 bases and J gave up 3 bases; unmatched junction bases: 4. CDR3 in amino acids: CASSGGTGYYGYTF. CDR3 nucleotides: TGTGCCAGCAGTGGAGGGACAGGATACTATGGCTACACCTTC.

The chain joins TRBV27 to TRBJ2-3; 8 nucleotides line up with TRBD2. Germline CDR1 MNHEY, CDR2 SMNVEV (reference sequence). V dropped 6 bases and J dropped 6; count of bases not matched to a gene: 14. The CDR3 runs 16 residues. CDR3 amino acids: CASRSLTGGPWDTQYF. In DNA form, the CDR3 reads TGTGCCAGCAGGTCCCTTACGGGGGGGCCTTGGGATACGCAGTATTTT.

This clone was observed a single time. The chain links TRBV5-6 to TRBJ1-5; 7 positions match TRBD1. This CDR3 spans 15 amino acids. Germline V lookup: CDR1 SGHDT, CDR2 YYEEEE. The J segment lost 5 bases and the V segment lost 2 bases, leaving 7 bases of the junction unmatched. The CDR3 DNA sequence: TGTGCCAGCAGCTTCTATAACAGGGGCCATCAGCCCCAGCATTTT. As protein: CASSFYNRGHQPQHF.

The chain couples TRBV7-2 to TRBJ2-1; a possible D gene is TRBD2 (7 bases). CDR1 SGHTA and CDR2 FQGNSA come from the germline V gene. V was clipped by 7 bases and J by 9 bases, with 19 bases between them. The CDR3 has 14 amino acids. The CDR3 protein is CASNIGGRGGEQFF. CDR3 in DNA: TGTGCCAGCAACATAGGGGGGCGCGGGGGTGAGCAGTTCTTC. Filled out from reference TRBV7-2 and TRBJ2-1, the complete variable domain reads GAGVSQSPSNKVTEKGKDVELRCDPISGHTALYWYRQSLGQGLEFLIYFQGNSAPDKSGLPSDRFSAERTGGSVSTLTIQRTQQEDSAVYLCASNIGGRGGEQFFGPGTRLTVL.

The gene calls are TRBV19 and TRBJ2-1; perhaps TRBD2 as D (5 bases). Germline V gene lookup returns CDR1 LNHDA and CDR2 SQIVND (reference sequence). V lost 6 bases to trimming and J lost 6 bases, with 12 bases between them. CDR3 length: 13 amino acids. Here the CDR3 DNA reads TGTGCCAGTAGAGCGGTATTGCGCAATGAGCAGTTCTTC. The encoded protein is CASRAVLRNEQFF.

The rearrangement uses TRBV7-2 and TRBJ2-4; the D call may be TRBD1 or TRBD2 (5 bases each). CDR3 length equals 13 residues. The V end was cut by 5 bases, the J end by 7 bases, with 12 bases between. Germline CDR1 SGHTA, CDR2 FQGNSA. For the CDR3, the DNA is TGTGCCAGCAGCCCTAGCAGGGTGAACATTCAGTACTTC. Translating gives CASSPSRVNIQYF.

This chain connects TRBV15 to TRBJ1-1; no clear D. Per the germline V gene, CDR1 is LNHNV and CDR2 is YYDKDF (reference sequence). The V gene lost 1 base and the J gene lost 5 bases, with 11 bases spanning the gap. This CDR3 is built from 14 residues. The CDR3 region is CATSRASRRTEAFF. In DNA, the CDR3 is TGTGCCACCAGCAGAGCTTCCAGGAGGACTGAAGCTTTCTTT. Supplemented by reference TRBV15 and TRBJ1-1, the full variable domain reads DAMVIQNPRYQVTQFGKPVTLSCSQTLNHNVMYWYQQKSSQAPKLLFHYYDKDFNNEADTPDNFQSRRPNTSFCFLDIRSPGLGDTAMYLCATSRASRRTEAFFGQGTRLTVV.

The chain combines TRBV7-2 with TRBJ1-3; D not resolved. This CDR3 contains 17 residues. V lost 4 bases and J lost 0, with 16 bases in between. Germline V CDR1 and CDR2: SGHTA, FQGNSA. CDR3 nucleotides: TGTGCCAGCAGCTCCGCGGTGCGAGACTACTCTGGAAACACCATATATTTT. It yields the protein CASSSAVRDYSGNTIYF.

This clone occurred once. V is TRBV18 and J is TRBJ1-4; D unclear. The CDR3 length is 14 residues. Trimming took off 2 bases at V and 4 bases at J, with 8 bases between the two ends. Germline values: CDR1 KGHSH, CDR2 LQKENI. CDR3: CASSPRAGNEKLFF. The DNA of the CDR3 is TGTGCCAGCTCACCAAGGGCCGGTAATGAAAAACTGTTTTTT.

The J gene is TRBJ2-1, the V gene TRBV19; 10 positions agree with TRBD1. The V gene end was trimmed by 4 bases and the J gene end by 3 bases; junction bases not matched to a gene: 6. Germline lookup yields CDR1 LNHDA and CDR2 SQIVND (reference sequence). CDR3 length equals 16 residues. CDR3 region: CASSSRDRGYYNEQFF. CDR3 DNA: TGTGCCAGTAGTAGCCGGGACAGGGGATACTACAATGAGCAGTTCTTC.

V gene TRBV4-1 combines with J gene TRBJ2-1; maybe TRBD2 (5 bases). Germline values: CDR1 MGHRA, CDR2 YSYEKL. The V and J ends lost 3 bases and 4 bases respectively, with 22 bases between them. CDR3 length: 18 residues. The CDR3 loop is CASSQTAGKNTRYNEQFF. CDR3 coding DNA: TGCGCCAGCAGCCAGACCGCCGGGAAGAACACCCGATACAATGAGCAGTTCTTC.

V usage is TRBV14 and J usage is TRBJ1-2; possibly TRBD1 for D (6 bases). CDR3 size: 13 residues. Trimming removed 5 bases from V and 4 bases from J, with 11 bases in between. CDR1 and CDR2 from the germline V gene are SGHDN and FVKESK. The CDR3 coding sequence is TGTGCCAGCAGCGCAGGGGTCTTCTATGGCTACACCTTC. This sequence encodes CASSAGVFYGYTF.

The rearrangement uses TRBV18 and TRBJ1-1; a weak D match, TRBD1 (5 bases). The germline CDR1 and CDR2 sequences are KGHSH and LQKENI. The CDR3 sequence is 15 residues long. V was pared by 3 bases and J by 5 bases, with 16 bases between. The DNA for the CDR3 is TGTGCCAGCTCACCCGGGACCCCGGATTCGACTGAAGCTTTCTTT. The encoded protein is CASSPGTPDSTEAFF. The complete variable domain, with remaining parts taken from reference TRBV18 and TRBJ1-1, reads NAGVMQNPRHLVRRRGQEARLRCSPMKGHSHVYWYRQLPEEGLKFMVYLQKENIIDESGMPKERFSAEFPKEGPSILRIQQVVRGDSAAYFCASSPGTPDSTEAFFGQGTRLTVV.

V usage is TRBV19 and J usage is TRBJ2-1, with TRBD2 matching 7 bases. Trimming cost V 8 bases and J 5 bases; bases outside gene matches: 6. The V gene's germline CDR1 is LNHDA and CDR2 SQIVND (reference sequence). CDR3 length: 13 residues. CDR3 coding DNA: TGTGCCAGTGGAAAGCTAGCGGACAATGAGCAGTTCTTC. This translates into CASGKLADNEQFF.

This clone was observed a single time. The chain recombines TRBV3-1 (or the pseudogene TRBV3-2) with TRBJ2-1; D uncertain. The CDR3 sequence is 12 residues long. V was pared by 1 base and J by 8 bases, with 6 bases between. Germline V gene data show CDR1 as LGHDT and CDR2 as YNNKEL (reference sequence). In nucleotides, the CDR3 is TGTGCCAGCAGCCAAGTAGGATATGAGCAGTTCTTC. It encodes CASSQVGYEQFF.

V gene TRBV9 combines with J gene TRBJ2-1; 7 bases are a match to TRBD2. Losses at the gene ends were 0 bases for V and 9 bases for J; bases not matched to a gene: 9. This CDR3 comprises 15 residues. CDR1 and CDR2 (germline): SGDLS, YYNGEE. CDR3 sequence: CASSVGGAGLPEQFF. DNA of the CDR3: TGTGCCAGCAGCGTAGGAGGAGCGGGGCTGCCTGAGCAGTTCTTC.

The CDR3 reads CASSFIAGGLSGELFF. For the CDR3, the DNA is TGCGCCAGCAGCTTCATCGCGGGGGGCCTGTCCGGGGAGCTGTTTTTT. The J gene is TRBJ2-2, the V gene TRBV5-1; TRBD2 matches at 8 bases. The junction had 9 bases not matched to a gene; V was cut back by 2 bases and J by 6 bases. The CDR3 loop spans 16 amino acids. Germline V CDR1 and CDR2: SGHRS, YFSETQ.

V usage is TRBV14 and J usage is TRBJ1-2, with TRBD1 matching over 8 bases. V was pared by 4 bases and J by 8 bases, with 9 bases of the junction left unmatched. The germline V gene has CDR1 SGHDN and CDR2 FVKESK. This CDR3 is built from 14 residues. The CDR3 DNA sequence: TGTGCCAGCAGCCCGCGGACAGGGCGTGGGGGCTACACCTTC. Amino acid sequence: CASSPRTGRGGYTF.

The chain joins TRBV28 to TRBJ1-2, with 11 bases fitting TRBD1. Germline lookup yields CDR1 MDHEN and CDR2 SYDVKM. The length of the CDR3 is 15 residues. With 3 bases clipped from V and 4 bases from J, the junction kept 4 bases outside the gene matches. The CDR3 DNA sequence: TGTGCCAGCAGTTTTATGGACAGGGGGCCCTATGGCTACACCTTC. Protein product: CASSFMDRGPYGYTF.